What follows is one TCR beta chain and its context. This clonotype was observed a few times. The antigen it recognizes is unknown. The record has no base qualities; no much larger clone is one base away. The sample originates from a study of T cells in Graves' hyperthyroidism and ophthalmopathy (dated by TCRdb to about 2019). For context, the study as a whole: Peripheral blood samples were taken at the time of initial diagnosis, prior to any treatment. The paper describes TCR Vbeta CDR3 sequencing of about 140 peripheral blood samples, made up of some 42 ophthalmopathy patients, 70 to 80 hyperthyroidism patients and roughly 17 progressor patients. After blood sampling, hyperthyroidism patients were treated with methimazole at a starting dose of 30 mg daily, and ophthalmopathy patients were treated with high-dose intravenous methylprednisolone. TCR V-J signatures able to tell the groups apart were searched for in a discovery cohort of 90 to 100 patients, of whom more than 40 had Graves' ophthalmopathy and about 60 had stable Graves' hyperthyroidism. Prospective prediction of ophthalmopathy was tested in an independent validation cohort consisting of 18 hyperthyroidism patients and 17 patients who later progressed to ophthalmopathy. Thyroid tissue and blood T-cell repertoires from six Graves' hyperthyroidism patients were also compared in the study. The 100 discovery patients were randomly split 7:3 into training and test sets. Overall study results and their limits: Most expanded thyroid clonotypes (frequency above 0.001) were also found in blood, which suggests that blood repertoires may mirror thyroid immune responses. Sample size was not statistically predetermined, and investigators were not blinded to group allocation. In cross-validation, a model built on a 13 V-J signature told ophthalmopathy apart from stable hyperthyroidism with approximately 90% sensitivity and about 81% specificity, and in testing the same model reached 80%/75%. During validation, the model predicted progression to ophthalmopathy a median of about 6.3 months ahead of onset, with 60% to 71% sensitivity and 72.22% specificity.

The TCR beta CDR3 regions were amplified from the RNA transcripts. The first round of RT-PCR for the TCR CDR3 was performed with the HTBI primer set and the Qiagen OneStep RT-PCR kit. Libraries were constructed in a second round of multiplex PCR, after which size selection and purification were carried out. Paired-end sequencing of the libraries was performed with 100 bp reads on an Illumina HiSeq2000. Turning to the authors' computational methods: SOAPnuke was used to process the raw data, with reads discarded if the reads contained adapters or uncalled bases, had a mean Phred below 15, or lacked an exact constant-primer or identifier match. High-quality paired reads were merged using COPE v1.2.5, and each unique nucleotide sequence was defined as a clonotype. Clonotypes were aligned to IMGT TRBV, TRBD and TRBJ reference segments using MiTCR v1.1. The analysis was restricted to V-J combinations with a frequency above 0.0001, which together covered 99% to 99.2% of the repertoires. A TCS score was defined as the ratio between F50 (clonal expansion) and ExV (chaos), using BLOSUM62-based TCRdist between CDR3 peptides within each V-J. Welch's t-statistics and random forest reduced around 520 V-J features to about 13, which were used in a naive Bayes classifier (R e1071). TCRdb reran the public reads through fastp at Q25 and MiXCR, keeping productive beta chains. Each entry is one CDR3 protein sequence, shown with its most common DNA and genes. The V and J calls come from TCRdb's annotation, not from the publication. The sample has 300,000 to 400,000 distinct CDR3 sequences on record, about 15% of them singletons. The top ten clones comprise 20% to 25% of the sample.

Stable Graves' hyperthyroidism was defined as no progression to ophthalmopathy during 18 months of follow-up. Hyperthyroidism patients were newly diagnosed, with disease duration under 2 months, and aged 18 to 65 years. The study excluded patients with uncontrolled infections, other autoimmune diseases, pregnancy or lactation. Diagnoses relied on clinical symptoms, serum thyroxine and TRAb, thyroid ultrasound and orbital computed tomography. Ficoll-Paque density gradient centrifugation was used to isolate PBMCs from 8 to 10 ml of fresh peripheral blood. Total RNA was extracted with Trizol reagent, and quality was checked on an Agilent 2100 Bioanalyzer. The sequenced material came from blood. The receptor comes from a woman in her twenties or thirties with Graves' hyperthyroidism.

The sequenced DNA: TGCAGTGCTAGGCCCGAGGGACGGGGGGGGTCAGATACGCAGTATTTT. Its protein reads: CSARPEGRGGSDTQYF. The sequence links TRBV20-1 to TRBJ2-3; 8 bases in the middle match TRBD2. Ends trimmed: V by 3 bases, J by 4 bases; bases unmatched to a gene: 12. CDR1 and CDR2 were assigned from the germline V gene (reference sequence) as DFQATT and SNEGSKA. There are 16 amino acids in the CDR3, from cysteine to phenylalanine inclusive. The kept DNA is CDR3 alone, 48 bases in frame from the first base.